In this sample, the clone carrying this TCR beta chain turned up once. The entry originates in a study of blood T cell repertoires in COVID-19. Turning to the study itself: The analysed material was cDNA or gDNA that came from T cells, B-cell-depleted T cells, or PBMCs.

In the authors' methods: Reference gene primer amplification gave estimated nucleated cell counts. Repertoires were generated with immunoSEQ multiplex PCR, while TCRdb's copy carries only in-frame clones and drops some. Clone size and the V and J calls come from that table; the DNA yielded D and trimming. This sample carries about 74,000 clones, approximately 90% of them seen once, and the ten largest clones take around 4.5%. Specimen: peripheral blood. The source is a woman in her fifties or sixties with active COVID-19.

This CDR3 is CATSRGGTSGRNEQYF. The CDR3 DNA sequence: TGTGCCACCAGCAGAGGGGGGACTAGCGGGAGGAACGAGCAGTACTTC. The chain carries TRBV15 and TRBJ2-7; TRBD2 matches at 15 bases. This CDR3 contains 16 residues. Trimming took 1 base from V and 5 from J; bases not matched to a gene: 3. CDR1 is LNHNV and CDR2 is YYDKDF in the germline V gene (reference sequence).